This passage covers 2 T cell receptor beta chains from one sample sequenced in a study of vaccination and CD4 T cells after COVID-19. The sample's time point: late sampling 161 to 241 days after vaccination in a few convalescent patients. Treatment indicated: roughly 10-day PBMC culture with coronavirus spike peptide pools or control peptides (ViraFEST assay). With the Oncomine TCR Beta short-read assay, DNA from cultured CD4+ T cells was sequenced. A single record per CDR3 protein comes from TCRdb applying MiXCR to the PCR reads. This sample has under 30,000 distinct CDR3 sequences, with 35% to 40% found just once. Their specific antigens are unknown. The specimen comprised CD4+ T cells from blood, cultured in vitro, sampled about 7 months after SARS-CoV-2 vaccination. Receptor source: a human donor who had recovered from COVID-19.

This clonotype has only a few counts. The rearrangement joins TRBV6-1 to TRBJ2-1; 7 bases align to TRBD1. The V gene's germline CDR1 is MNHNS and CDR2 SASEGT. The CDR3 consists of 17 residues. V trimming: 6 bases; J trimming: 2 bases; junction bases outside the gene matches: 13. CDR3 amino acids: CASSKQQGSLTYNEQFF. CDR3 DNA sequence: TGTGCCAGCAGCAAACAACAGGGGTCTTTGACCTACAATGAGCAGTTCTTC.

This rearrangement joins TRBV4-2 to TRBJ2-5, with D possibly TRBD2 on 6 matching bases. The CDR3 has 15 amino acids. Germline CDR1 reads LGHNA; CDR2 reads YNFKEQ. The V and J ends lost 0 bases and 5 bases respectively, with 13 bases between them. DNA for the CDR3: TGTGCCAGCAGCCAAGACAGGGACTCCTGGGAGACCCAGTACTTC. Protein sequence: CASSQDRDSWETQYF.